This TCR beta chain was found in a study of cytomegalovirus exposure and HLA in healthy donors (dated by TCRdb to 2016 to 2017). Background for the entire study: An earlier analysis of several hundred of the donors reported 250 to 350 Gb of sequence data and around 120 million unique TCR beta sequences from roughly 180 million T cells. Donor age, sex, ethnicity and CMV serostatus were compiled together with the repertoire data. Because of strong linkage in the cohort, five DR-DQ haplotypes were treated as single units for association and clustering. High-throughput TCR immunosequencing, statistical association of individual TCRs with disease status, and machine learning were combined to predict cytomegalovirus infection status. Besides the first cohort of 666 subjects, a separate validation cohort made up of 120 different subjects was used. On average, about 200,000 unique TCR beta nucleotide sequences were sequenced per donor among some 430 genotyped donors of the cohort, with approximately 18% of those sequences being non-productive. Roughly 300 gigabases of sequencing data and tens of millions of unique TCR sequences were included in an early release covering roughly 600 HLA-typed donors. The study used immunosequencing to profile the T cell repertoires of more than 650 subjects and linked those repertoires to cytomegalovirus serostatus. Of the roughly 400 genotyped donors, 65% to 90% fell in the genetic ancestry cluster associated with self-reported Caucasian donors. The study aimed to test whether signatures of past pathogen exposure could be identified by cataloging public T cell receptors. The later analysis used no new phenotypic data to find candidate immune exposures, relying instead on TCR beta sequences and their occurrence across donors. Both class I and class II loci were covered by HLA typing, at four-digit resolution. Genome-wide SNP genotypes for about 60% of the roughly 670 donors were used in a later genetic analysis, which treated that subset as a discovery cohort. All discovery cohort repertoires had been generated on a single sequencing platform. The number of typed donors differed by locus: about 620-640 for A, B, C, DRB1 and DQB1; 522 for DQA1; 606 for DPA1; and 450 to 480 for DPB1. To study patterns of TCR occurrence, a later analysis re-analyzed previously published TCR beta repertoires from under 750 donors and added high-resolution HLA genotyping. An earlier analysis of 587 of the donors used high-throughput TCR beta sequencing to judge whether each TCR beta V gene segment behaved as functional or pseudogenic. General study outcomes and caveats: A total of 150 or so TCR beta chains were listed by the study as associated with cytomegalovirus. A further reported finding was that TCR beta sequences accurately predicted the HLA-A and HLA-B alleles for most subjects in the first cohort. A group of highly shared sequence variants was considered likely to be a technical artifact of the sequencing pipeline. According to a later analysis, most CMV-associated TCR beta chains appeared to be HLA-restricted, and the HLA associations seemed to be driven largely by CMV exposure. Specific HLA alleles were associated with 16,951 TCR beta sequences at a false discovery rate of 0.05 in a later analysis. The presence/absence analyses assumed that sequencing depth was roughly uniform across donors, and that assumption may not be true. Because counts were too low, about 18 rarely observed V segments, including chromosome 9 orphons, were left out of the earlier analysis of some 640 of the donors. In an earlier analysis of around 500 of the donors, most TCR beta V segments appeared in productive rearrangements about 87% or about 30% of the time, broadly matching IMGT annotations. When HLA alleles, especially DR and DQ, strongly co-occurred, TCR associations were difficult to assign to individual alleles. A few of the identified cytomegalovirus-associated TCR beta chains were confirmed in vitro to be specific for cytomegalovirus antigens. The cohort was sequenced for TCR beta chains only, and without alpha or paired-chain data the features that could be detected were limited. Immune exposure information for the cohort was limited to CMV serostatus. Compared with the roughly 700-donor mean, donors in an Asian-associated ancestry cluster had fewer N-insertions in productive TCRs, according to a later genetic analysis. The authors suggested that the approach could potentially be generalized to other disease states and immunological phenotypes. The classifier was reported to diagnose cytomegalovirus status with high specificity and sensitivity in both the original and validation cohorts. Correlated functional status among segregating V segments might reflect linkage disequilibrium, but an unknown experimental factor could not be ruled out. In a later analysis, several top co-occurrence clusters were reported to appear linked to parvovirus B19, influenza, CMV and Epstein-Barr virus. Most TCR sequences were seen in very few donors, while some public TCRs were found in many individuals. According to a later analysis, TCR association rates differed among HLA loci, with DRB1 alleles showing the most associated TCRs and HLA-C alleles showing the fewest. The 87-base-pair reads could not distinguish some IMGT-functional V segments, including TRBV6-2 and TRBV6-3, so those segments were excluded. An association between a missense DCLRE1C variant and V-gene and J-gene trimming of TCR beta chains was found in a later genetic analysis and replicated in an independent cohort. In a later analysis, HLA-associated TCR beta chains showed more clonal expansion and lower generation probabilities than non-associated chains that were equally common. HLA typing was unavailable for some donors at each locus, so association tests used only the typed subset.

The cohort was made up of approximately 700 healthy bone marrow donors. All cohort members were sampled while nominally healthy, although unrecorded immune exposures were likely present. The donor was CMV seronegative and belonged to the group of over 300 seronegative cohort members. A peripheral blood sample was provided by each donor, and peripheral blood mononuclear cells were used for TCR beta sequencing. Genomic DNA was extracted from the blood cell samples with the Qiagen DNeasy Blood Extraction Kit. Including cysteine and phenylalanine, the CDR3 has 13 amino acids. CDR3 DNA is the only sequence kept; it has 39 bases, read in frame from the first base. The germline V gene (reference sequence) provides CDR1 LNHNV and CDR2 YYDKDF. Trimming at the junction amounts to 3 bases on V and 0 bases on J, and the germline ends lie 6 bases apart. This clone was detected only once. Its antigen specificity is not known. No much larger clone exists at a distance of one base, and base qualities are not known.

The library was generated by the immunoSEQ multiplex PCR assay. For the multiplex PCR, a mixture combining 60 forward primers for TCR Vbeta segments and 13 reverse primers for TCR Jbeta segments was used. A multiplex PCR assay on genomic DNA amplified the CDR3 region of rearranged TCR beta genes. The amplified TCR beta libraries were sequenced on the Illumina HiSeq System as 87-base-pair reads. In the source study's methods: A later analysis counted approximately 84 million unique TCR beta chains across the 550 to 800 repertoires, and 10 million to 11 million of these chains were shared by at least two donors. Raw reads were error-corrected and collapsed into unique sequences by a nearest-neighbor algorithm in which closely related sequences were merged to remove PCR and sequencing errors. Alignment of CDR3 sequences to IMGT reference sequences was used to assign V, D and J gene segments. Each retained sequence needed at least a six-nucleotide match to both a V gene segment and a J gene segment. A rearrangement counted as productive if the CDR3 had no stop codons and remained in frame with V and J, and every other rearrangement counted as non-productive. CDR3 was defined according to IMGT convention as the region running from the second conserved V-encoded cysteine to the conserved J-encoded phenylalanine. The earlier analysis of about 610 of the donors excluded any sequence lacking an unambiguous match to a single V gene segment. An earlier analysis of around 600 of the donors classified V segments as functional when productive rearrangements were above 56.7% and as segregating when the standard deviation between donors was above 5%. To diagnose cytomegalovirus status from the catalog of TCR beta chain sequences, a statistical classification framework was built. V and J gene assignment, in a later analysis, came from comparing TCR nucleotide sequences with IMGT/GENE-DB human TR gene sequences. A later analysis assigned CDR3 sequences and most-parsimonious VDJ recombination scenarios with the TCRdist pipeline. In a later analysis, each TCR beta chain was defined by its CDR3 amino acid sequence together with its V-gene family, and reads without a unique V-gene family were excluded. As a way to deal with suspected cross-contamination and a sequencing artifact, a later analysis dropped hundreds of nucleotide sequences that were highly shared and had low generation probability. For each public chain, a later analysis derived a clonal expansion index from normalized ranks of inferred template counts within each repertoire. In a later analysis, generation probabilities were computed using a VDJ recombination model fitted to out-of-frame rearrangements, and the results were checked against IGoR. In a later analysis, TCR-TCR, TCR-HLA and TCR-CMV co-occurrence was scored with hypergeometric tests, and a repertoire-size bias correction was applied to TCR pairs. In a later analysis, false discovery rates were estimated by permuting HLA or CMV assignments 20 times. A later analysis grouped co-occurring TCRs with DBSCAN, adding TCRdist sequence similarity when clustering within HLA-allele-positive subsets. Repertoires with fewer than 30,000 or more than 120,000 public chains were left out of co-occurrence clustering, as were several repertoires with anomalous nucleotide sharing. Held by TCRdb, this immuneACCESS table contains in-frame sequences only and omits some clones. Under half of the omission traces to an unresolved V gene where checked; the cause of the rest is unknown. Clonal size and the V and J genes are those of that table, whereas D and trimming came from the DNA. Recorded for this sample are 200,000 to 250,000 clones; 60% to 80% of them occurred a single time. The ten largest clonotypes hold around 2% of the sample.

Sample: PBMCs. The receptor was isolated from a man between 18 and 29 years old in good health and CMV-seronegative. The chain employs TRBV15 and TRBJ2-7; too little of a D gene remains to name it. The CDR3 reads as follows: CATSSQISYEQYF. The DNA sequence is TGTGCCACCAGCAGTCAGATCTCCTACGAGCAGTACTTC. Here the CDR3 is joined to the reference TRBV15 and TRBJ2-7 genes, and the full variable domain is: DAMVIQNPRYQVTQFGKPVTLSCSQTLNHNVMYWYQQKSSQAPKLLFHYYDKDFNNEADTPDNFQSRRPNTSFCFLDIRSPGLGDTAMYLCATSSQISYEQYFGPGTRLTVT.